Sequencing of this TCR beta chain was carried out in a study of blood T cell repertoires in COVID-19. Overall study context: Donors in the United States, Italy and Spain gave samples during acute or convalescent COVID-19. Sources were T cells, B-cell-depleted T cells, or PBMCs; the material itself was cDNA or gDNA.

The assay was immunoSEQ multiplex PCR, and TCRdb's table has in-frame clones only and misses some. The profile shows about 220,000 clones, around 89% of them singletons. V lost 0 bases, J lost 7 bases, and 8 bases stayed unmatched. The CDR3 is 16 residues long. From germline, CDR1 is SGHDT and CDR2 YYEEEE. Material for sequencing was PBMCs or T cells enriched from blood (not recorded which). The V call is TRBV5-6, the J call TRBJ2-3, with 10 nucleotides matching TRBD2. The sequence was collected from a woman younger than 35 in a cohort exposed to, infected with or recovered from COVID-19 (not recorded which). The CDR3 coding sequence is TGTGCCAGCAGCTTGGGTTCTAGCGGGAGAGCTTATACGCAGTATTTT. This gives the protein CASSLGSSGRAYTQYF. Drawing the rest from reference TRBV5-6 and TRBJ2-3, the complete variable domain is DAGVTQSPTHLIKTRGQQVTLRCSPKSGHDTVSWYQQALGQGPQFIFQYYEEEERQRGNFPDRFSGHQFPNYSSELNVNALLLGDSALYLCASSLGSSGRAYTQYFGPGTRLTVL.